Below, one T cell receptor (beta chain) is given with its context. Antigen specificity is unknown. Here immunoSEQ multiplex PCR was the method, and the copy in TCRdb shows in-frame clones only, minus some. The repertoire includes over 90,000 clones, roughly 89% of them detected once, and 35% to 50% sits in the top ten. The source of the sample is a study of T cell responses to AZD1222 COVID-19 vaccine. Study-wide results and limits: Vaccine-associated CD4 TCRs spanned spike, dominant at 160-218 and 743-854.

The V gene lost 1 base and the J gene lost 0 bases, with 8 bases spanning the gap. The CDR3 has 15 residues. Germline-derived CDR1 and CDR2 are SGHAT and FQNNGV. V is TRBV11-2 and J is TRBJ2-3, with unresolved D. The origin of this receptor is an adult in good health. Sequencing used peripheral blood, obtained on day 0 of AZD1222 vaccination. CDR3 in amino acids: CASSLVLTSTDTQYF. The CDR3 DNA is TGTGCCAGCAGCTTAGTACTGACTAGCACAGATACGCAGTATTTT.